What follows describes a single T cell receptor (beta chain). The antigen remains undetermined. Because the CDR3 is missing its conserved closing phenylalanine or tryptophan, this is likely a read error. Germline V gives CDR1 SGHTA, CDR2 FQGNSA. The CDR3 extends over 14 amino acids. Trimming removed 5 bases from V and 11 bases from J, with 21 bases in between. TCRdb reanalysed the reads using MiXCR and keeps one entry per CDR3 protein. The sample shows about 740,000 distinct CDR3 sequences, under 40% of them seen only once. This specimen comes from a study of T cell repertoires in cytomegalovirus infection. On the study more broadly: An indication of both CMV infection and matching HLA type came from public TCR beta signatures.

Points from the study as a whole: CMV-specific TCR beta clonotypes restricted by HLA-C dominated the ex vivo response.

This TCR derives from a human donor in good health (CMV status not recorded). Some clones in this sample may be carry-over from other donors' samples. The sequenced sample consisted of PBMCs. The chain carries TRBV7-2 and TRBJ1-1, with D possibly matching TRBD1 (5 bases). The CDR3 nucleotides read TGTGCCAGCAGCCCCTCGATGGGGGGTCGTGGGGCTTTCTGT. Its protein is CASSPSMGGRGAFC.